Presented here are 8 T cell receptor beta chains from one specimen sequenced in a study of T cells in Graves' hyperthyroidism and ophthalmopathy. Amplified TCR beta CDR3 regions derived from RNA transcripts. Researchers ran a first-round RT-PCR on the TCR CDR3 using the HTBI primer set. From the multiplex PCR reads, TCRdb called clonotypes with MiXCR, one entry per CDR3 protein. The top ten hold around 50% of the sample, which has around 340,000 distinct CDR3 sequences, roughly 20% seen once. Sequenced material: blood. The source is a woman aged 45-60 years with Graves' hyperthyroidism.

At least ten counts were recorded for this clonotype. The chain has TRBV18 and TRBJ1-2; 9 positions agree with TRBD1. Germline CDR1 is KGHSH and CDR2 is LQKENI. This CDR3 is built from 17 residues. Trimming at V came to 1 base and at J to 8 bases, leaving 14 bases not matched to a gene. This CDR3 reads CASSPLPVGQGIKGYTF. Here the CDR3 DNA reads TGTGCCAGCTCACCACTCCCTGTTGGACAGGGGATCAAAGGCTACACCTTC.

For this clonotype: With a much larger clone just one base away, this may be a read error. This chain uses TRBV7-3 with TRBJ2-3, with TRBD2 as a possible D gene (5 bases). V was pared by 4 bases and J by 6 bases, with 14 bases between. Germline V gene sequence: CDR1 SGHTA, CDR2 FQGTGA. The CDR3 spans 14 residues. In nucleotides, the CDR3 is TGTGCCAGCAGCTCATCCCCAGCGGCGGATACGCAGTATTTT. Translation: CASSSSPAADTQYF.

The chain joins TRBV20-1 to TRBJ2-1; 9 nucleotides line up with TRBD2. Trimming at V came to 3 bases and at J to 12 bases, leaving 6 bases not matched to a gene. Germline CDR1 is DFQATT and CDR2 is SNEGSKA (reference sequence). The CDR3 covers 12 residues. CDR3 sequence (DNA): TGCAGTGCTAGGGGTAGCGGGAGAGGGCAGTTCTTC. This translates into CSARGSGRGQFF.

This sequence joins TRBV5-1 and TRBJ1-4; 10 bases fit TRBD1. The CDR3 is 18 amino acids. Per the germline V gene, CDR1 is SGHRS and CDR2 is YFSETQ. Trimming cost V 4 bases and J 2 bases; bases outside gene matches: 11. The CDR3 reads CASSHTGQGLRTNEKLFF. The CDR3 nucleotides are TGCGCCAGCAGCCACACGGGACAGGGGCTCCGCACTAATGAAAAACTGTTTTTT.

This clonotype has ten or more counts. The chain couples TRBV6-1 to TRBJ2-1, with D maybe TRBD1 (5 bases). This CDR3 spans 15 amino acids. Germline CDR1 MNHNS, CDR2 SASEGT. The germline V and J ends were trimmed by 1 base and 6 bases, with 13 bases remaining between them. CDR3 amino acids: CASSEGGPAVNEQFF. The CDR3 DNA is TGTGCCAGCAGTGAAGGGGGCCCCGCTGTCAATGAGCAGTTCTTC.

This clonotype was seen a few times. The chain links TRBV7-3 to TRBJ2-1; TRBD2 agrees at 7 bases. The CDR3 spans 15 residues. V shed 5 bases, J shed 6 bases, and the junction held 10 bases outside the gene matches. Germline CDR1 and CDR2: SGHTA and FQGTGA. The CDR3 sequence: CASSKDGEGANEQFF. Here the CDR3 DNA reads TGTGCCAGCAGCAAAGATGGGGAGGGAGCCAATGAGCAGTTCTTC.

There are a few counts of this clonotype. The chain has TRBV20-1 and TRBJ2-7; no clear D gene. Per the germline V gene, CDR1 is DFQATT and CDR2 is SNEGSKA (reference sequence). The V gene lost 2 bases and the J gene lost 6 bases, with 11 bases spanning the gap. CDR3 length: 12 residues. In DNA, the CDR3 is TGCAGTGCTAGAATTCCGACTGCCGAGCAGTACTTC. It yields the protein CSARIPTAEQYF.

This clonotype was counted ten times or more. The DNA of the CDR3 is TGTGCCAGCACCGAACGGGGTGGGGAAGAGACCCAGTACTTC. Protein: CASTERGGEETQYF. This rearrangement joins TRBV12-3 or TRBV12-4 to TRBJ2-5, with TRBD2 as a possible D gene (5 bases). The CDR3 is made up of 14 amino acids. Trimming cost V 7 bases and J 3 bases, with 15 bases left between them.